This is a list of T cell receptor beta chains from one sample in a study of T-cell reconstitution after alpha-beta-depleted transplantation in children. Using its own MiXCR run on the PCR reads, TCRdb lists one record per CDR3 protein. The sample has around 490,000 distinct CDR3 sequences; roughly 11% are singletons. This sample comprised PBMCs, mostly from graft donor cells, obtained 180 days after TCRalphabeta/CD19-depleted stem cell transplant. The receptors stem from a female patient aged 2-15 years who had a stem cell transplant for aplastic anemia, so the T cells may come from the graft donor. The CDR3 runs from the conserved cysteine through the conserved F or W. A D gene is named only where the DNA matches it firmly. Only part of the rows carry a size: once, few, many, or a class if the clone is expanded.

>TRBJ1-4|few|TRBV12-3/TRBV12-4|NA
TGTGCCAGCAGTCCCCGGGGAACAACTAATGAAAAACTGTTTTTT
CASSPRGTTNEKLFF
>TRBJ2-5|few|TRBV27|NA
TGTGCCAGCAATCCTATTTTCGTGGAACCTCGGAATTTGGAGACCCAGTACTTC
CASNPIFVEPRNLETQYF
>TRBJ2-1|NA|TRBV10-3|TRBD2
TGTGCCATCAAAGAGCTAGCGGGATGGGGTGAGCAGTTCTTC
CAIKELAGWGEQFF
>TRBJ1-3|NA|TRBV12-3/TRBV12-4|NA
TGTGCCAGCAGTCGCCGGAGGAGCTCTGGAAACACCATATATTTT
CASSRRRSSGNTIYF
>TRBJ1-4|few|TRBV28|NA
TGTGCCAGCAGGAAAAAGGCAACAGGGACCGAAAAACTGTTTTTT
CASRKKATGTEKLFF
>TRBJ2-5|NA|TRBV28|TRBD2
TGTGCCAGCAGTTTGCGGGGGTACAAAGAGACCCAGTACTTC
CASSLRGYKETQYF
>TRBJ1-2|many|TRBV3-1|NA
TGTGCCAGCAGCTCCCGGGGCTATGGCTACACCTTC
CASSSRGYGYTF
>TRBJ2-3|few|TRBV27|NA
TGTGCCAGCAGTCCCTCGGTCCTCAGAGTGGAAGCTAGCACAGATACGCAGTATTTT
CASSPSVLRVEASTDTQYF
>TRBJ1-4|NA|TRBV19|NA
TGTGCCAGTAGTACCCCTCGCTGGGAAGAAAAACTGTTTTTT
CASSTPRWEEKLFF
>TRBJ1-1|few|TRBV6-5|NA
TGTGCCAGCAGCCAAAATAGGGCTGAAGCTTTCTTT
CASSQNRAEAFF
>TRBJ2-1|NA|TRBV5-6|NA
TGTGCCAGCATCCGAGCAAACAATGAGCAGTTCTTC
CASIRANNEQFF
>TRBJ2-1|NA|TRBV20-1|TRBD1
TGCAGTGCTATCAAGCTACCGCGCGACAGGGGCAATGAGCAGTTCTTC
CSAIKLPRDRGNEQFF
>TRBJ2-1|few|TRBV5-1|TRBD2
TGCGCCAGCAGCTTGGGACAACTAGCGGTTCAGAGGGGCAATGAGCAGTTCTTC
CASSLGQLAVQRGNEQFF
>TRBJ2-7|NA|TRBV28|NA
TGTGCCAGCAAACACGGACGTCTGGTTTTCGAGCAGTACTTC
CASKHGRLVFEQYF
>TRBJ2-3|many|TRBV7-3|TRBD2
TGTGCCAGCAGCCCGACCTTAGCGGGAGGGTCAGATACGCAGTATTTT
CASSPTLAGGSDTQYF
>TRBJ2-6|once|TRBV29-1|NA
TGCAGCGTTTTGTGGGACCGGAGCTCTGGGGCCAACGTCCTGACTTTC
CSVLWDRSSGANVLTF
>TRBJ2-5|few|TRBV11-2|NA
TGTGCCAGCAGCATCGGCGTCTCGGTTTCCGAGACCCAGTACTTC
CASSIGVSVSETQYF
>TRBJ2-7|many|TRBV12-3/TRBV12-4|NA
TGTGCCAGCAGTTTTCGAAACTACGAGCAGTACTTC
CASSFRNYEQYF
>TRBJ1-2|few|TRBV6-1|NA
TGTGCCAGCAGGTCCCGGGGGTCCTATGGCTACACCTTC
CASRSRGSYGYTF
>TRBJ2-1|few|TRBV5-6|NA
TGTGCCAGCGCAGGACCGCCGCTGAGTGAGCAGTTCTTC
CASAGPPLSEQFF
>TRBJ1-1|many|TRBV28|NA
TGTGCCAGCAGTTTCTGGTTAGGACTGAACACTGAAGCTTTCTTT
CASSFWLGLNTEAFF
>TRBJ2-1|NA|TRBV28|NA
TGTGCCAGCACTTCGGCTAGGGGGGCGGGGAGCTCCCACAATGAGCAGTTCTTC
CASTSARGAGSSHNEQFF
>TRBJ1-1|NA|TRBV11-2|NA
TGTGCCAGCAGCTTAGACGCAGGATTGAACACTGAAGCTTTCTTT
CASSLDAGLNTEAFF
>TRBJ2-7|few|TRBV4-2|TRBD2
TGTGCCAGCAGCCGCCCACTAGCGGGGGGTTCCTACGAGCAGTACTTC
CASSRPLAGGSYEQYF
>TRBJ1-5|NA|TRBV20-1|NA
TGCAGTGCTAGCACCGGGAGGCAGCCCCAGCATTTT
CSASTGRQPQHF
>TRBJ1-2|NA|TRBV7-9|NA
TGTGCCAGCAGCAGGGCCGATACCTTCTATGGCTACACCTTC
CASSRADTFYGYTF
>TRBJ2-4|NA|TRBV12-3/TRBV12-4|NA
TGTGCCAGCAGTTCGATGACTTACTCCACCATAGCCAAAAACATTCAGTACTTC
CASSSMTYSTIAKNIQYF
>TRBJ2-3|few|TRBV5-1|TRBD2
TGCGCCAGCACCAGGGGACTAGCGGGAGCAGATACGCAGTATTTT
CASTRGLAGADTQYF
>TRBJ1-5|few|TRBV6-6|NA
TGTGCCAGCAGTTACACAACAGATCAGCCCCAGCATTTT
CASSYTTDQPQHF
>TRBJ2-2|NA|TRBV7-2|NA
TGTGCCAGCACCCTCCGCGCGGGGGAGCTGTTTTTT
CASTLRAGELFF
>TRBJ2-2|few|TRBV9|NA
TGTGCCAGCAGCTTGGGGCCTATCCTCACCGGGGAGCTGTTTTTT
CASSLGPILTGELFF
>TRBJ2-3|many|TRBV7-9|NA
TGTGCCAGCAGCTTATCGGCGGCGGGGCATACGCAGTATTTT
CASSLSAAGHTQYF
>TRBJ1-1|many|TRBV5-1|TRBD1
TGCGCCAGCAGCTTGGCCGGGACAGGGGGCACTGAAGCTTTCTTT
CASSLAGTGGTEAFF
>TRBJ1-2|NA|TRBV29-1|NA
TGCAGCGCCAGCAGCCTCGGGGGCATTGGCTACACCTTC
CSASSLGGIGYTF
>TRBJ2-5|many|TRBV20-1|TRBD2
TGCAGTGCTAGAGATTCCGGGGGGGAGACCCAGTACTTC
CSARDSGGETQYF
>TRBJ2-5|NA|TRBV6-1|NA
TGTGCCAGCGATTCGACCGTAGGGGGACGTTTGCAGTACTTC
CASDSTVGGRLQYF
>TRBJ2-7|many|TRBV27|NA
TGTGCCAGCAGTCCCTTCGATCCAAACCGCTACGAGCAGTACTTC
CASSPFDPNRYEQYF
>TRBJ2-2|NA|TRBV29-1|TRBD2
TGCAGCGTTTGGACTAGCGGTCCCGAGTACACCGGGGACCTGTTTTTT
CSVWTSGPEYTGDLFF
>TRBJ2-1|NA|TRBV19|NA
TGTGCCAGTAGTAACTACTACAATGAGCAGTTCTTC
CASSNYYNEQFF
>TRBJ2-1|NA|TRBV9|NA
TGTGCCAGCAGCGTAGGGGGGCTCTCCTACAATGAGCAGTTCTTC
CASSVGGLSYNEQFF
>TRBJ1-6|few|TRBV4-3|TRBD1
TGCGCCAGCAGCCAAAAGCCACTCCTCACAGGGGACCCCCTCCACTTT
CASSQKPLLTGDPLHF
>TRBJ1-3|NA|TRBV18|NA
TGTGCCAGCTCACCATTGGACAGCTCTGGAAACACCATATATTTT
CASSPLDSSGNTIYF
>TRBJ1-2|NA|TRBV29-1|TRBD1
TGCAGCGTTGAGCGGACAGGGTCTCGCTATGGCTACACCTTC
CSVERTGSRYGYTF
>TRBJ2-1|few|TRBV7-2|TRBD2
TGTGCCAGCATCCTAGCGGGTGGGTACAATGAGCAGTTCTTC
CASILAGGYNEQFF
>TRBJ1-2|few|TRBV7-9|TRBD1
TGTGCCAGCAGCCCGGGACAGGGTTTCGATGGCTACACCTTC
CASSPGQGFDGYTF
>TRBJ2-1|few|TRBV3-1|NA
TGTGCCAGCAGCCAATTTCCCGGGACCAACAATGAGCAGTTCTTC
CASSQFPGTNNEQFF
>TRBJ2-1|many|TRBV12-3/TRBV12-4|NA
TGTGCCAGCAGTTTGTTGGGGACCGGGCAGTTCTTC
CASSLLGTGQFF
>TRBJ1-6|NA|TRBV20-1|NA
TGCAGTGCTACCGTCAGGGGCGATAATTCACCCCTCCACTTT
CSATVRGDNSPLHF